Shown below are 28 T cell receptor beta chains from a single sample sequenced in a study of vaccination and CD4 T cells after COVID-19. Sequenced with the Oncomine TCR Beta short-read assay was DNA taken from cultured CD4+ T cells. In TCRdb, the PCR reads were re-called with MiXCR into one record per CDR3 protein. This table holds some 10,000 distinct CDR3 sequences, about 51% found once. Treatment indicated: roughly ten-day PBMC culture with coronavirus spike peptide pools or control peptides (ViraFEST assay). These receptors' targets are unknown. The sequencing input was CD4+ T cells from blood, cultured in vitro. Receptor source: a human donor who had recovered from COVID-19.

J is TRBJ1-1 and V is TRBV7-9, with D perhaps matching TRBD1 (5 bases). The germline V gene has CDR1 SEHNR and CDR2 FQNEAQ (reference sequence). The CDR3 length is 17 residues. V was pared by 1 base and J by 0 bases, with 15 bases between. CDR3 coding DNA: TGTGCCAGCAGCTTAGTCTCCCCGCGACAGATGAACACTGAAGCTTTCTTT. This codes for CASSLVSPRQMNTEAFF.

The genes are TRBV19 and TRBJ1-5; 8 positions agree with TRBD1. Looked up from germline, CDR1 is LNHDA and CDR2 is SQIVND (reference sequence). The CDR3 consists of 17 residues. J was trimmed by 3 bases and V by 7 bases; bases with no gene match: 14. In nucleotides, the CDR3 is TGTGCCAGTACCGCCGGACAGGGTAGGGTTTTCAATCAGCCCCAGCATTTT. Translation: CASTAGQGRVFNQPQHF.

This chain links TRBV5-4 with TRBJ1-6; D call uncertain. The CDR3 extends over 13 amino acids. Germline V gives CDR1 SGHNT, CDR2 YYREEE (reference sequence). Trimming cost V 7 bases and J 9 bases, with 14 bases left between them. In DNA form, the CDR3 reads TGTGCCAGCGGAGTCGACCCGGGTTCACCCCTCCACTTT. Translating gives CASGVDPGSPLHF.

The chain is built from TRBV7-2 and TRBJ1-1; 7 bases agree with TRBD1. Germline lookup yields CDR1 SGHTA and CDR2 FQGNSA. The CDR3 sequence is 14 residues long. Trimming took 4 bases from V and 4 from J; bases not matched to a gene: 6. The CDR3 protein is CASSSTPGGTEAFF. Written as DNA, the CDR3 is TGTGCCAGCAGCTCTACCCCAGGGGGCACTGAAGCTTTCTTT.

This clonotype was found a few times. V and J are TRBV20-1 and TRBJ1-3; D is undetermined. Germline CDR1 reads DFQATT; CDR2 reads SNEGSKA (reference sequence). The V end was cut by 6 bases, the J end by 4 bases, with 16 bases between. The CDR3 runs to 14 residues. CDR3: CSAKDPRLGNTIYF. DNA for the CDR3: TGCAGTGCAAAGGATCCAAGGTTAGGAAACACCATATATTTT.

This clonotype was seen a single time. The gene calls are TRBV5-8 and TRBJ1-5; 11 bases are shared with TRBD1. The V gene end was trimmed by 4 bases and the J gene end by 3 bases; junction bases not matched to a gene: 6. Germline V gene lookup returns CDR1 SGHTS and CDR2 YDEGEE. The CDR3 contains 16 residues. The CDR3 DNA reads TGTGCCAGCAGCCCCGGACAGGGGGCGCACAATCAGCCCCAGCATTTT. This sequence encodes CASSPGQGAHNQPQHF.

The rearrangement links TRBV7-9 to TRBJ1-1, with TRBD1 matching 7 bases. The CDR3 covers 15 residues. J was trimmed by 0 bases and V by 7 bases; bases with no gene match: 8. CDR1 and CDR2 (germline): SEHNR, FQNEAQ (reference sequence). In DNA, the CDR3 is TGTGCCAGCATCAAACAAGGGACAGTGAACACTGAAGCTTTCTTT. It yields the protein CASIKQGTVNTEAFF.

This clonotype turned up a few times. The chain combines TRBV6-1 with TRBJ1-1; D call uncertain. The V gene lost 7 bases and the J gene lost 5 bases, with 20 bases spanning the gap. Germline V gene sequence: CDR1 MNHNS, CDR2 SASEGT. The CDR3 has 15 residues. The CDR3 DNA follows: TGTGCCAGCACGGCTGGGATACCCGTGGGGACTGAAGCTTTCTTT. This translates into CASTAGIPVGTEAFF.

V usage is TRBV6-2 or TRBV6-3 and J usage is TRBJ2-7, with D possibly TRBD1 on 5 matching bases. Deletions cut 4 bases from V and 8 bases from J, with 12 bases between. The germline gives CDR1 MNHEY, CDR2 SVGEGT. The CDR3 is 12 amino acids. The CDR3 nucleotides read TGTGCCAGCAGTTGGGGCCAGGCCCAGCAGTACTTC. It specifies CASSWGQAQQYF.

The CDR3 DNA sequence: TGTGCCTGGAGTGTACCGGAGACTAGCGGTACGGGGCAGTACTTC. Translation gives CAWSVPETSGTGQYF. The gene calls are TRBV30 and TRBJ2-7; TRBD2 matches 9 bases. V gave up 0 bases and J gave up 9 bases; unmatched junction bases: 12. Per the germline V gene, CDR1 is GTSNPN and CDR2 is SVGIG (reference sequence). The CDR3 spans 15 residues. The full variable domain, its missing parts supplied by reference TRBV30 and TRBJ2-7, is SQTIHQWPATLVQPVGSPLSLECTVEGTSNPNLYWYRQAAGRGLQLLFYSVGIGQISSEVPQNLSASRPQDRQFILSSKKLLLSDSGFYLCAWSVPETSGTGQYFGPGTRLTVT.

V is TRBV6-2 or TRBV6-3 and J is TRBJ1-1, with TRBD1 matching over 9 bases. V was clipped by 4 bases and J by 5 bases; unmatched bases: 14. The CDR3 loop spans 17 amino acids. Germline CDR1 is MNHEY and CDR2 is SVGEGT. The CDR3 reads CASSFHKTGTGRTEAFF. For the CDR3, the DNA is TGTGCCAGCAGTTTCCATAAGACCGGGACAGGGAGGACTGAAGCTTTCTTT.

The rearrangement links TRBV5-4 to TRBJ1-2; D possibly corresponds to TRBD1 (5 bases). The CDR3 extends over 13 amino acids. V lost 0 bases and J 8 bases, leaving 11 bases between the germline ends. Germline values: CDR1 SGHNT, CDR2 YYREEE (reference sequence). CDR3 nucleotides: TGTGCCAGCAGCTTGGCGGCAGGGACCGGCTACACCTTC. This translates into CASSLAAGTGYTF.

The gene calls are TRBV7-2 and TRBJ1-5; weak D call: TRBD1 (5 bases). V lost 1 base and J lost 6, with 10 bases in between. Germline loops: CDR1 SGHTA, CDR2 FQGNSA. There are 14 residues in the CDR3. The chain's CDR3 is CASSLVGAGQPQHF. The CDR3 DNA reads TGTGCCAGCAGCTTAGTAGGGGCAGGTCAGCCCCAGCATTTT.

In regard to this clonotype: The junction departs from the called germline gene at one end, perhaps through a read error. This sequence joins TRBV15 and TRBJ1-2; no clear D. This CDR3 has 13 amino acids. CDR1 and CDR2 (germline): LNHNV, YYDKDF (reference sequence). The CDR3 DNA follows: TGTGCCACCAGCAGAGGGGGAAACTATGACTACACCTTC. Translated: CATSRGGNYDYTF.

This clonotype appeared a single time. CDR3 sequence reads: CSARDTGGSNTGELFF. In nucleotides, the CDR3 is TGCAGTGCTAGAGATACAGGGGGCTCGAACACCGGGGAGCTGTTTTTT. This chain joins TRBV20-1 and TRBJ2-2; 9 positions agree with TRBD1. Germline V gene lookup returns CDR1 DFQATT and CDR2 SNEGSKA (reference sequence). Trimming cost V 0 bases and J 0 bases; bases outside gene matches: 2. This CDR3 is built from 16 residues.

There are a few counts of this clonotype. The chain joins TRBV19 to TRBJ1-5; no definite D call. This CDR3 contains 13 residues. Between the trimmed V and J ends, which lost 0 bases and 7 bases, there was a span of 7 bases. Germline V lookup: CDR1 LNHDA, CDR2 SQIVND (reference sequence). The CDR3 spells CASSIDSIQPQHF. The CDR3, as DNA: TGTGCCAGTAGTATAGATTCCATACAGCCCCAGCATTTT.

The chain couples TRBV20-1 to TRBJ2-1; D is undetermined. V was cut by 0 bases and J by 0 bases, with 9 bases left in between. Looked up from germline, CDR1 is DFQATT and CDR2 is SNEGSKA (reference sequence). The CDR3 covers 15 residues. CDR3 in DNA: TGCAGTGCTAGAGAGTTACTAAGCTCCTACAATGAGCAGTTCTTC. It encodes CSARELLSSYNEQFF.

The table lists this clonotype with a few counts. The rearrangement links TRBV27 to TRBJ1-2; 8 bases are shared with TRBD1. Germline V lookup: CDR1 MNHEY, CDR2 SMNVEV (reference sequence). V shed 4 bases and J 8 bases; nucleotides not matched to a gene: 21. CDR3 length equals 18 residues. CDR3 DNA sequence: TGTGCCAGCAGTTCGAACCCGATCCTGGACAGGGCACGGGAAGGCTACACCTTC. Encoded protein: CASSSNPILDRAREGYTF.

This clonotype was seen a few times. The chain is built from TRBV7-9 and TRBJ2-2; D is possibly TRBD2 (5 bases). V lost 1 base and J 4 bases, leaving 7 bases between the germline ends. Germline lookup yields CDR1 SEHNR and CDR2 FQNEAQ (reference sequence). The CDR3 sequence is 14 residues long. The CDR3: CASSLGAGTGELFF. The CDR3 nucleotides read TGTGCCAGCAGCTTAGGGGCGGGCACCGGGGAGCTGTTTTTT. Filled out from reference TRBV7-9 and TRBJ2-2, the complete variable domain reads DTGVSQNPRHKITKRGQNVTFRCDPISEHNRLYWYRQTLGQGPEFLTYFQNEAQLEKSRLLSDRFSAERPKGSFSTLEIQRTEQGDSAMYLCASSLGAGTGELFFGEGSRLTVL.

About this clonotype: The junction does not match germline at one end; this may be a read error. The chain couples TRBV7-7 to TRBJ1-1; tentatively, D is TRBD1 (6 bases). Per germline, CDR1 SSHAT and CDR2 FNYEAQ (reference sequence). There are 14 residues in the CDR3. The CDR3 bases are TGTGCTAGCAGCTGCCCCAGGGGGAACACTGAAGCTTTCTTT. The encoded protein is CASSCPRGNTEAFF.

CDR3 nucleotides: TGCGCCAGCAGCCAACTCGGGACAGTCCTTAACACTGAAGCTTTCTTT. Amino acid sequence: CASSQLGTVLNTEAFF. The chain joins TRBV4-1 to TRBJ1-1; 7 nucleotides align to TRBD1. The length of the CDR3 is 16 residues. Germline assignment: CDR1 MGHRA and CDR2 YSYEKL. The ends lost 2 bases at V and 2 bases at J; junction bases unmatched: 8.

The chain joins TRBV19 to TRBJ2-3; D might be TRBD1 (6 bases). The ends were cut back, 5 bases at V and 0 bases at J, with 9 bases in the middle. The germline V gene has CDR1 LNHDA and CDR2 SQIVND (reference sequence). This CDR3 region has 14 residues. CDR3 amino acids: CASSPQGSTDTQYF. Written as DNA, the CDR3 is TGTGCCAGTAGTCCTCAGGGGAGCACAGATACGCAGTATTTT.

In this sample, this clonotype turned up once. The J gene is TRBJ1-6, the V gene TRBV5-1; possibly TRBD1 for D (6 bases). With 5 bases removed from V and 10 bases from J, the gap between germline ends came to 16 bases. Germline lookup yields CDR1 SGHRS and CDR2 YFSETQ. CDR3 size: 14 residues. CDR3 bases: TGCGCCAGCAGTCTGGAAGGGGGGGAGTCACCCCTCCACTTT. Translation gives CASSLEGGESPLHF. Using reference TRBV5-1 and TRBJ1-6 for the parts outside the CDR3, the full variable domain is KAGVTQTPRYLIKTRGQQVTLSCSPISGHRSVSWYQQTPGQGLQFLFEYFSETQRNKGNFPGRFSGRQFSNSRSEMNVSTLELGDSALYLCASSLEGGESPLHFGNGTRLTVT.

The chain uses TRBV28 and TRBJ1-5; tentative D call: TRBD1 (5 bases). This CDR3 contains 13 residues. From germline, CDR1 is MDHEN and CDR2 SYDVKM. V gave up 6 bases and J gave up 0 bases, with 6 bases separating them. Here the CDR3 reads CASRTDSNQPQHF. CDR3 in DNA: TGTGCCAGCAGGACAGATAGCAATCAGCCCCAGCATTTT.

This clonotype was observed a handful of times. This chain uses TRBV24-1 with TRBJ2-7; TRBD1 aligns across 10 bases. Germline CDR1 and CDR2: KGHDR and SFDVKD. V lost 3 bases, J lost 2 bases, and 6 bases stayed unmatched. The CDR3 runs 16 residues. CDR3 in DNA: TGTGCCACCAGTGATAACCGGGACAGGGGAGCCTACGAGCAGTACTTC. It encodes CATSDNRDRGAYEQYF.

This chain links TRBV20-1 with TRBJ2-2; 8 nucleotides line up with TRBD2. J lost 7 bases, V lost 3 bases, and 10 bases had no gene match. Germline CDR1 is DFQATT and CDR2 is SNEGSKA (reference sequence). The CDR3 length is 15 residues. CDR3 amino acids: CSARDSGIGNGELFF. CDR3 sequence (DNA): TGCAGTGCTAGGGATAGCGGGATAGGGAACGGGGAGCTGTTTTTT.

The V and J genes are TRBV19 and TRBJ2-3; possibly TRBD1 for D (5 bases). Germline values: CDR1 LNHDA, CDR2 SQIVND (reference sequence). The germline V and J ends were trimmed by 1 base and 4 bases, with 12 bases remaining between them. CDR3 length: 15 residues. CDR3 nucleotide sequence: TGTGCCAGTAGTATAGTTAGGGGTACGGCAGATACGCAGTATTTT. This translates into CASSIVRGTADTQYF.

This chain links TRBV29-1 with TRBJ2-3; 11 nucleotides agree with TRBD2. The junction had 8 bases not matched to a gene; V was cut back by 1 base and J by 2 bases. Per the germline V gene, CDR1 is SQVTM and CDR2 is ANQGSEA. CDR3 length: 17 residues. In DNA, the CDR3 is TGCAGCGTTGAAGGGTTCGTAGCGGGAGGGCACACAGATACGCAGTATTTT. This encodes CSVEGFVAGGHTDTQYF.